This entry describes one T cell receptor (beta chain). Its antigen is not yet known. Qualities for individual bases were not recorded, and no much larger clone is one base off. The CDR3, cysteine through phenylalanine, is 14 amino acids long. The CDR3 DNA has 42 bases and is translated from base 1. Reading the germline V gene (reference sequence) gives CDR1 GTSNPN and CDR2 SVGIG. Germline trimming amounts to 1 base on V and 3 bases on J, with 2 as the count of junction bases outside the gene matches. TCRbeta CDR3 regions were amplified from genomic DNA by means of the immunoSEQ Assay, a bias-controlled multiplex PCR. As for the original processing: The number of nucleated cells in each sample was estimated by amplification of reference gene primers within the assay. To quantify the absolute abundance of each unique TCRbeta CDR3 rearrangement, sequence reads were collapsed and filtered. For each sample, productive Simpson clonality was calculated as the square root of Simpson's diversity index over productive rearrangements. The clones in this table, taken by TCRdb from immuneACCESS, are in-frame only. Not every clone is retained; where verified, under half of the shortfall comes from an unresolved V gene, and the cause of the rest is unknown. Clone size and V and J calls were adopted from that table, with D and trimming inferred from the DNA. This sample holds over 200,000 clones; under 90% were observed only once. Jointly, the top ten make up around 2.5% of the sample.

Collaborating institutions collected whole blood in K2EDTA tubes following their own protocols. For TCRbeta analysis, collaborators shipped samples as frozen whole blood, isolated PBMCs, or DNA extracted from either of those sample types. These data belong to a study of blood T cell repertoires in COVID-19 (dated by TCRdb to the early 2020s). About the study as a whole: Samples covering the acute and convalescent phases of COVID-19 were provided by collaborators in the United States, Italy and Spain. Sample metadata almost always included a de-identified subject ID, COVID-19 status, age in years and sex. HLA class I and class II types, where available, came from metadata supplied by the sample provider rather than from assay-based typing. The repertoires were made available in a free public database intended to serve as a resource for research on the immune response to SARS-CoV-2. The prospective study material was composed of cDNA or gDNA derived from T cells, B-cell-depleted T cells, or PBMCs. The samples were drawn from the first 160 participants of the ongoing ImmuneRACE study and from 1,254 subjects provided by 6 global collaborators. Deeply sampled blood TCRbeta repertoires from subjects exposed to, actively infected with, or recovered from COVID-19 were included in the dataset. The research as a whole found: Clinical and demographic metadata were provided uncurated, with the amount varying by source and participant.

The TCR sequence derives from a woman between 35 and 50 years old with active or convalescent COVID-19. Sequencing input: peripheral blood. In this chain, TRBV30 is recombined with TRBJ2-7; 11 bases in the junction line up with TRBD2. Read as DNA, the sequence is TGTGCCTGGAGTGCCGGACTAGCGGGCTACGAGCAGTACTTC. Its protein is CAWSAGLAGYEQYF.